Reported below is one T cell receptor (beta chain). The antigen is not known. Naivety among CD8 cells was defined by CD45RO negativity and positive CCR7 selection, thereby excluding terminally differentiated effector memory CD45RA+ cells. The source of the sample is a study of shared clonotypes between healthy human individuals. There are 16 residues in the CDR3. Germline V gene data show CDR1 as LNHDA and CDR2 as SQIVND (reference sequence). The ends lost 3 bases at V and 3 bases at J; junction bases unmatched: 5. Profiling relied on immunoSEQ multiplex PCR, and the TCRdb table lists in-frame clones only, not all of them. This table holds around 650,000 clones, approximately 96% found once. The study's findings and limits: Some naive CD4 clonotypes, roughly 4.8%, turned up in common across several donors.

The specimen was naive CD8+ T cells sorted from blood. The origin of this receptor is a woman aged 30 to 39 in good health. This chain links TRBV19 with TRBJ2-1; TRBD1 matches 10 bases. Here the CDR3 DNA reads TGTGCCAGTAGTATGGGACAGGGGTTAAGCTACAATGAGCAGTTCTTC. Protein product: CASSMGQGLSYNEQFF.